The 22 T cell receptor beta chains listed next were all sequenced from one sample in a study of naive and memory T cell subsets. Four PCR rounds used nested alpha and beta constant region primers plus the SP2 primer. In TCRdb, the UMI-ligation and nested PCR reads were re-called with MiXCR into one record per CDR3 protein. The sample has more than 30,000 distinct CDR3 sequences; about 6.9% are singletons. This sample's treatment: skin biopsy from PPD injection site in Mantoux-positive individual. The library had UMIs added by 3' ligation of an oligonucleotide to TCR cDNA. The sample here was skin, taken from a tuberculin skin test site. The source of these receptors is an adult in good health.

This chain joins TRBV14 and TRBJ1-2; 7 bases are shared with TRBD1. Germline-derived CDR1 and CDR2 are SGHDN and FVKESK. V was pared by 1 base and J by 5 bases, with 13 bases of the junction left unmatched. CDR3 length equals 17 residues. The CDR3 here is CASSQGGDRGRRYGYTF. In nucleotides, the CDR3 is TGTGCCAGCAGCCAAGGGGGTGATAGGGGGCGCCGGTATGGCTACACCTTC.

The sample holds many counts of this clonotype. This chain's CDR3 is CSVRAGRGISSYNEQFF. CDR3 bases: TGCAGCGTACGGGCGGGCCGGGGGATTAGCTCCTACAATGAGCAGTTCTTC. This sequence joins TRBV29-1 and TRBJ2-1, with a possible D match to TRBD2 (6 bases). This CDR3 has 17 amino acids. Germline assignment: CDR1 SQVTM and CDR2 ANQGSEA. V was trimmed by 6 bases and J by 0 bases, leaving 21 bases between them.

This clonotype appeared many times. The chain couples TRBV5-8 to TRBJ2-3; the D gene is possibly TRBD2 (6 bases). Trimming shortened V by 5 bases and J by 0 bases, and 10 bases separated the two germline ends. The CDR3 spans 14 residues. Germline assignment: CDR1 SGHTS and CDR2 YDEGEE. CDR3 residues: CASRREVSTDTQYF. The CDR3 DNA reads TGTGCCAGCAGGCGGGAAGTAAGCACAGATACGCAGTATTTT.

The chain is built from TRBV6-6 and TRBJ2-2; D not certain. V shed 6 bases and J shed 3 bases, with 11 bases lying between them. The CDR3 consists of 14 residues. Germline V gives CDR1 MNHNY, CDR2 SVGAGI (reference sequence). In nucleotides, the CDR3 is TGTGCCAGCAGCCACCCGCACGACACCGGGGAGCTGTTTTTT. This encodes CASSHPHDTGELFF.

This clonotype was counted ten times or more. The chain employs TRBV2 and TRBJ2-2, with D perhaps matching TRBD1 (5 bases). Trimming stripped 9 bases from V and 2 bases from J, with 16 bases between. The CDR3 is made up of 15 amino acids. The germline gives CDR1 SNHLY, CDR2 FYNNEI. The CDR3 region has the DNA TGTGCCAGTAAAAAAGACAGCATCAACACCGGGGAGCTGTTTTTT. Its protein is CASKKDSINTGELFF.

This clonotype was seen many times. The genes are TRBV10-3 and TRBJ1-1; 11 positions agree with TRBD1. In germline, CDR1 is ENHRY, CDR2 SYGVKD. The CDR3 runs 13 residues. V shed 8 bases, J shed 2 bases, and the junction held 1 base outside the gene matches. The CDR3 nucleotides read TGTGCCATCGGGACAGGGGGAAACACTGAAGCTTTCTTT. It codes for CAIGTGGNTEAFF.

Only a few counts were recorded for this clonotype. The rearrangement joins TRBV4-2 to TRBJ1-3; tentative D call: TRBD1 (6 bases). The CDR3 is 18 residues long. Germline loops: CDR1 LGHNA, CDR2 YNFKEQ. Trimming removed 1 base from V and 1 base from J, with 17 bases in between. CDR3 protein: CASSQGGRGGESGNTIYF. In nucleotides, the CDR3 is TGTGCCAGCAGCCAAGGGGGGCGGGGAGGAGAGTCTGGAAACACCATATATTTT.

This clonotype is categorized as medium-sized. A junction boundary mismatches the germline segment, possibly from a read error. The gene calls are TRBV19 and TRBJ2-1; TRBD2 agrees at 9 bases. CDR1 is LNHDA, CDR2 SQIVND, per germline (reference sequence). CDR3 length: 15 amino acids. In nucleotides, the CDR3 is TGTGCCAGTAGAATAGCGGGGGAGACCTACAATGAGCAGTTCTTC. Translating gives CASRIAGETYNEQFF.

The gene calls are TRBV6-1 and TRBJ1-5; 9 nucleotides align to TRBD1. Trimming removed 7 bases from V and 6 bases from J; junction bases left unmatched: 7. Germline V CDR1 and CDR2: MNHNS, SASEGT. CDR3 length: 14 amino acids. CDR3 sequence: CASMRTGEGQPQHF. In DNA form, the CDR3 reads TGTGCCAGCATGCGGACAGGGGAGGGTCAGCCCCAGCATTTT.

This clonotype was counted at least ten times. The chain combines TRBV6-6 with TRBJ1-6; TRBD1 aligns across 8 bases. V shed 2 bases, J shed 9 bases, and the junction held 9 bases outside the gene matches. Germline V lookup: CDR1 MNHNY, CDR2 SVGAGI (reference sequence). The CDR3 totals 16 residues. CDR3 sequence: CASSYGDRLGSSPLHF. The DNA of the CDR3 is TGTGCCAGCAGTTACGGGGACAGGCTCGGGAGTTCACCCCTCCACTTT.

This clonotype turned up a few times. The chain links TRBV2 to TRBJ2-7, with TRBD1 as a possible D gene (5 bases). The CDR3 spans 15 residues. V dropped 5 bases and J dropped 4 bases, with 18 bases sitting between them. The germline gives CDR1 SNHLY, CDR2 FYNNEI. CDR3: CASSIPGDPGYEQYF. CDR3 sequence (DNA): TGTGCCAGCAGTATCCCTGGGGATCCAGGGTACGAGCAGTACTTC.

The rearrangement uses TRBV24-1 and TRBJ2-5; possibly TRBD1 for D (6 bases). Trimming left V 5 bases short and J 5 bases short, with 20 bases between. Germline V gives CDR1 KGHDR, CDR2 SFDVKD. The length of the CDR3 is 16 residues. CDR3 bases: TGTGCCACCAGTGTACACAGGGTGAGGCGATTGGAGACCCAGTACTTC. It encodes CATSVHRVRRLETQYF.

In this sample, this clonotype turned up a few times. The chain joins TRBV5-6 to TRBJ2-3; D is unclear. Trimming removed 4 bases from V and 3 bases from J, with 12 bases in between. The CDR3 is 14 residues long. Germline CDR1 reads SGHDT; CDR2 reads YYEEEE. The CDR3 sequence: CASSPPDVTDTQYF. The CDR3 nucleotides read TGTGCCAGCAGCCCCCCCGATGTGACAGATACGCAGTATTTT.

The gene calls are TRBV12-3 or TRBV12-4 and TRBJ2-2; 9 bases match TRBD2. The CDR3 sequence is 16 residues long. V gave up 6 bases and J gave up 4 bases; unmatched junction bases: 9. CDR3: CASRPPSGASTGELFF. DNA of the CDR3: TGTGCCAGCAGACCGCCTAGCGGGGCTAGCACCGGGGAGCTGTTTTTT.

Concerning this clonotype: This may be a read error, as it is one base from a much larger clone. V is TRBV3-1 and J is TRBJ1-1; TRBD1 matches 9 bases. Germline lookup yields CDR1 LGHDT and CDR2 YNNKEL (reference sequence). The CDR3 covers 14 residues. The CDR3 spells CASSPRTGATKAFF. CDR3 coding DNA: TGTGCCAGCAGCCCTAGGACAGGGGCCACTAAAGCTTTCTTT.

Only a few counts were recorded for this clonotype. One end of the junction fails to match germline, which may point to a read error. The V gene is TRBV27, the J gene TRBJ1-2; TRBD1 matches 11 bases. CDR3 length equals 17 residues. Germline assignment: CDR1 MNHEY and CDR2 SMNVEV (reference sequence). CDR3 residues: CASSRTGGTGPNYGDTF. As DNA, the CDR3 is TGTGCCAGCAGTAGGACAGGGGGCACCGGCCCTAACTATGGCGACACCTTC.

As to this clonotype: A much larger clone lies a single base off, so this may be a read error. The CDR3 reads CSVVTGGRGQPQNF. CDR3 coding DNA: TGCAGCGTTGTGACAGGGGGCCGCGGTCAGCCCCAGAATTTT. V and J are TRBV29-1 and TRBJ1-5; TRBD1 aligns across 10 bases. This CDR3 region has 14 residues. Germline lookup yields CDR1 SQVTM and CDR2 ANQGSEA. Full variable domain (remainder filled in from reference TRBV29-1 and TRBJ1-5): SAVISQKPSRDICQRGTSLTIQCQVDSQVTMMFWYRQQPGQSLTLIATANQGSEATYESGFVIDKFPISRPNLTFSTLTVSNMSPEDSSIYLCSVVTGGRGQPQNFGDGTRLSIL.

J is TRBJ2-1 and V is TRBV5-4; D unresolved. The CDR3 has 13 amino acids. CDR1 and CDR2 from the germline V gene are SGHNT and YYREEE (reference sequence). V shed 0 bases and J shed 4 bases, with 5 bases lying between them. Here the CDR3 reads CASSLGPYNEQFF. The CDR3 nucleotides are TGTGCCAGCAGCTTGGGACCTTACAATGAGCAGTTCTTC. The full variable domain, its missing parts supplied by reference TRBV5-4 and TRBJ2-1, is ETGVTQSPTHLIKTRGQQVTLRCSSQSGHNTVSWYQQALGQGPQFIFQYYREEENGRGNFPPRFSGLQFPNYSSELNVNALELDDSALYLCASSLGPYNEQFFGPGTRLTVL.

As for this clonotype: A read error may produce the germline difference seen at one junction end. The V gene is TRBV3-1, the J gene TRBJ1-2; D possibly corresponds to TRBD1 (5 bases). The germline CDR1 and CDR2 sequences are LGHDT and YNNKEL (reference sequence). The CDR3 has 13 amino acids. The CDR3 DNA is TGTGCCAGCAGCCAGGGACCTAACTATGGCGACACCTTC. Translating gives CASSQGPNYGDTF.

This clonotype was seen many times. J is TRBJ2-3 and V is TRBV20-1, with 7 bases matching TRBD2. CDR1 and CDR2 (germline): DFQATT, SNEGSKA (reference sequence). The CDR3 totals 16 residues. V lost 6 bases to trimming and J lost 2 bases; unmatched junction nucleotides: 14. Here the CDR3 reads CSAGRRASGYTDTQYF. In DNA, the CDR3 is TGCAGTGCCGGACGGCGGGCTAGCGGATACACAGATACGCAGTATTTT.

Ten or more counts support this clonotype. This chain uses TRBV7-8 with TRBJ2-4, with 7 bases aligning to TRBD2. Trimming removed 1 base from V and 9 bases from J; junction bases left unmatched: 0. The CDR3 covers 12 residues. From germline, CDR1 is SGHVS and CDR2 FQNEAQ. The CDR3: CASSLGGGIQYF. CDR3 bases: TGTGCCAGCAGCTTAGGCGGGGGCATTCAGTACTTC.

At least ten counts were recorded for this clonotype. This rearrangement joins TRBV2 to TRBJ2-2, with D unresolved. Germline V CDR1 and CDR2: SNHLY, FYNNEI. The CDR3 extends over 14 amino acids. V lost 1 base to trimming and J lost 6 bases, with 9 bases between them. The CDR3 sequence: CASSEGGSPGELFF. CDR3 bases: TGTGCCAGCAGTGAAGGGGGATCCCCCGGGGAGCTGTTTTTT.